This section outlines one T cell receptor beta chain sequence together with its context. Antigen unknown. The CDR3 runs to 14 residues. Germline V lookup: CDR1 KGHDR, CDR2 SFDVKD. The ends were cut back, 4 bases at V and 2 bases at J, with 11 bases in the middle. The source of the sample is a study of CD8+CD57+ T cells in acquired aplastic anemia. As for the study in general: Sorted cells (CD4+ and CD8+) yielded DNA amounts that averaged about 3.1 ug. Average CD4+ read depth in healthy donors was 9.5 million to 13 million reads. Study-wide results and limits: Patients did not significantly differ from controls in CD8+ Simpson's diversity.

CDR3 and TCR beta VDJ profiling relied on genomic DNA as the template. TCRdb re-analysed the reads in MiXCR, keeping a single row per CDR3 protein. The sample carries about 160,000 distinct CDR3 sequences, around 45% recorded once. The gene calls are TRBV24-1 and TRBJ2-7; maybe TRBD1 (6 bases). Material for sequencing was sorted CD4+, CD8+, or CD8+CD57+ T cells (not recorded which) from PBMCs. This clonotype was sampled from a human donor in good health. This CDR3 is CATSDHRVPYEQYF. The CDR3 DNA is TGTGCCACCAGTGACCACAGGGTCCCCTACGAGCAGTACTTC.